What follows is one T cell receptor (beta chain) and its context. Its target is not known. These data come from a study of OX40 agonist ivuxolimab in advanced cancers. The overall study: Allowance was made for prior anti-PD-1, anti-PD-L1 or anti-CTLA-4 therapy, and approximately 41% had some.

Blood draws occurred at baseline, cycle 4 day 1, and cycle 7 day 1. Repertoires were generated with immunoSEQ multiplex PCR, while TCRdb's copy carries only in-frame clones and drops some. The sample consists of 55,000 to 60,000 clones, approximately 75% of them appearing once. General study findings and limits: Some nonresponders additionally presented with little normalized T-cell clonal expansion.

The sample consisted of CD4+ or CD8+ T cells sorted from blood, taken in a trial of the OX40 agonist ivuxolimab. The receptor's source is an adult with an advanced solid tumor such as melanoma, head and neck, liver or kidney cancer.

The CDR3 loop is CASRPGTASGNTIYF. CDR3 nucleotides: TGTGCCAGCAGGCCCGGGACAGCCTCTGGAAACACCATATATTTT. This rearrangement joins TRBV6-5 to TRBJ1-3; 7 bases align to TRBD1. From germline, CDR1 is MNHEY and CDR2 SVGAGI. V shed 6 bases, J shed 0 bases, and the junction held 5 bases outside the gene matches. This CDR3 spans 15 amino acids.